The 29 T cell receptor beta chains listed next were all sequenced from one sample in a study of blood T cell repertoires in COVID-19. This table comes from immunoSEQ multiplex PCR, and its TCRdb copy is limited to in-frame clones, with some not included. The data hold roughly 97,000 clones, with 70% to 85% observed a single time. Sequencing was done on a sample of peripheral blood. The receptors derive from an elderly woman with active or convalescent COVID-19.

V and J are TRBV11-1 and TRBJ1-3; D possibly corresponds to TRBD1 (6 bases). Germline CDR1 reads SGHAT; CDR2 reads FQDESV (reference sequence). The CDR3 extends over 13 amino acids. V lost 7 bases and J lost 1, with 8 bases in between. DNA of the CDR3: TGTGCCAGCAAACAGGGATCTGGAAACACCATATATTTT. Protein sequence: CASKQGSGNTIYF.

This chain connects TRBV6-5 to TRBJ2-7; TRBD2 agrees at 11 bases. This CDR3 comprises 15 residues. Germline CDR1 MNHEY, CDR2 SVGAGI. Germline trimming cut 5 bases from V and 2 bases from J; bases unmatched to any gene: 5. The CDR3 is CASSITSGGTYEQYF. CDR3 nucleotide sequence: TGTGCCAGCAGTATCACTAGCGGGGGTACCTACGAGCAGTACTTC.

This rearrangement joins TRBV5-6 to TRBJ1-2, with 7 bases that match TRBD1. CDR1 and CDR2 from the germline V gene are SGHDT and YYEEEE. V shed 4 bases, J shed 2 bases, and the junction held 11 bases outside the gene matches. The CDR3 length is 16 residues. The DNA of the CDR3 is TGTGCCAGCAGCGGGCGAGGGACAGCGGTAAACTATGGCTACACCTTC. This gives the protein CASSGRGTAVNYGYTF.

The CDR3 DNA is TGTGCCAGCAGCGTAGGTCATACGGGCAGGGGGTCCTCTGGGGCCAACGTCCTGACTTTC. This codes for CASSVGHTGRGSSGANVLTF. V gene TRBV9 combines with J gene TRBJ2-6, with 7 bases matching TRBD1. Germline V gene data show CDR1 as SGDLS and CDR2 as YYNGEE. The CDR3 covers 20 residues. V lost 0 bases and J lost 0; bases outside the gene matches: 12. Using reference TRBV9 and TRBJ2-6 for the parts outside the CDR3, the full variable domain is DSGVTQTPKHLITATGQRVTLRCSPRSGDLSVYWYQQSLDQGLQFLIQYYNGEERAKGNILERFSAQQFPDLHSELNLSSLELGDSALYFCASSVGHTGRGSSGANVLTFGAGSRLTVL.

This chain joins TRBV11-2 and TRBJ2-4; a possible D gene is TRBD2 (5 bases). V was trimmed by 3 bases and J by 0 bases, leaving 15 bases between them. The germline V gene encodes CDR1 SGHAT and CDR2 FQNNGV. The CDR3 is made up of 17 amino acids. The CDR3, as DNA: TGTGCCAGCAGCTTCGGAGGTGGCAGATCAGCCAAAAACATTCAGTACTTC. This sequence encodes CASSFGGGRSAKNIQYF.

This chain uses TRBV4-3 with TRBJ1-5, with 8 bases identical to TRBD1. Per germline, CDR1 LGHNA and CDR2 YSLEER. The CDR3 spans 13 residues. V lost 3 bases and J lost 7; bases outside the gene matches: 2. DNA for the CDR3: TGCGCCAGCAGCCAGGACAGGGACCAGCCCCAGCATTTT. It specifies CASSQDRDQPQHF.

The rearrangement links TRBV9 to TRBJ1-4; 9 bases are a match to TRBD1. J gave up 1 base and V 2 bases, and 9 bases lay outside the gene matches. This CDR3 is 18 amino acids long. The germline V gene has CDR1 SGDLS and CDR2 YYNGEE. The CDR3 loop is CASSVQDRGFETNEKLFF. As DNA, the CDR3 is TGTGCCAGCAGCGTGCAGGACAGGGGTTTTGAAACTAATGAAAAACTGTTTTTT.

The chain uses TRBV9 and TRBJ1-1; D not certain. Trimming took 0 bases from V and 1 from J, leaving 10 bases between them. The CDR3 consists of 15 residues. Germline loops: CDR1 SGDLS, CDR2 YYNGEE. The CDR3 spells CASSVAQNQNTEAFF. Here the CDR3 DNA reads TGTGCCAGCAGCGTAGCTCAGAATCAGAACACTGAAGCTTTCTTT.

V is TRBV29-1 and J is TRBJ2-3; D gene unclear. CDR3 length: 13 amino acids. Trimming left V 3 bases short and J 2 bases short, with 9 bases between. Germline assignment: CDR1 SQVTM and CDR2 ANQGSEA. The CDR3 DNA reads as TGCAGCGTTGATCCCAGACACACAGATACGCAGTATTTT. This codes for CSVDPRHTDTQYF.

This chain joins TRBV2 and TRBJ2-3, with 8 bases matching TRBD1. The V segment lost 6 bases and the J segment 6 bases; nucleotides outside the gene matches: 11. The CDR3 contains 15 residues. The germline V gene encodes CDR1 SNHLY and CDR2 FYNNEI. The CDR3 protein is CASRSTGTGSDTQYF. For the CDR3, the DNA is TGTGCCAGCAGATCAACCGGGACAGGTTCGGATACGCAGTATTTT.

This rearrangement joins TRBV25-1 to TRBJ1-4; possible D gene TRBD1, 6 bases. Trimming cost V 6 bases and J 5 bases, with 10 bases left between them. Germline V gives CDR1 MGHDK, CDR2 SYGVNS. This CDR3 comprises 13 residues. The CDR3 nucleotides are TGTGCCAGCAGACAGGGAGAAAATGAAAAACTGTTTTTT. Amino acids: CASRQGENEKLFF.

V and J are TRBV10-3 and TRBJ2-7; D perhaps matches TRBD1 (6 bases). The CDR3 is 14 amino acids. Trimming stripped 6 bases from V and 2 bases from J, with 14 bases between. CDR1 ENHRY and CDR2 SYGVKD come from the germline V gene. CDR3 in amino acids: CAIRGTGHPYEQYF. As DNA, the CDR3 is TGTGCCATCAGGGGTACGGGACACCCCTACGAGCAGTACTTC.

This clone was detected a few times. The rearrangement uses TRBV5-1 and TRBJ2-7; 7 bases map to TRBD2. The CDR3 totals 15 residues. V trimming: 0 bases; J trimming: 2 bases; junction bases outside the gene matches: 5. The germline gives CDR1 SGHRS, CDR2 YFSETQ. CDR3 nucleotide sequence: TGCGCCAGCAGCTTGGAGACTAGCAATACCTACGAGCAGTACTTC. This translates into CASSLETSNTYEQYF.

The chain recombines TRBV24-1 with TRBJ1-3, with 11 bases matching TRBD1. J was trimmed by 5 bases and V by 2 bases; bases with no gene match: 4. Per germline, CDR1 KGHDR and CDR2 SFDVKD. The CDR3 spans 16 residues. The CDR3 DNA sequence: TGTGCCACCAGTGATTCCGGACAGGGGGCAAGAAACACCATATATTTT. It is translated as CATSDSGQGARNTIYF.

This chain's CDR3 is CASSPKGLAVYTGELFF. DNA for the CDR3: TGTGCCAGCAGCCCAAAGGGACTAGCTGTTTACACCGGGGAGCTGTTTTTT. This chain joins TRBV7-9 and TRBJ2-2, with 9 nucleotides matching TRBD2. Germline loops: CDR1 SEHNR, CDR2 FQNEAQ (reference sequence). V shed 5 bases and J 3 bases; nucleotides not matched to a gene: 10. The CDR3 extends over 17 amino acids.

The chain links TRBV15 to TRBJ2-1, with a possible D match to TRBD2 (5 bases). The V and J ends lost 1 base and 3 bases respectively, with 16 bases between them. Germline CDR1 is LNHNV and CDR2 is YYDKDF (reference sequence). The CDR3 contains 17 residues. The CDR3 sequence is CATSRGSKRLIYNEQFF. The CDR3 DNA reads as TGTGCCACCAGCAGAGGGTCAAAGCGGCTCATCTACAATGAGCAGTTCTTC.

The genes are TRBV29-1 and TRBJ2-4; no firm D call. CDR3 length equals 13 residues. Germline V CDR1 and CDR2: SQVTM, ANQGSEA. V shed 7 bases and J shed 1 base, with 11 bases lying between them. The DNA for the CDR3 is TGCAGCGGGAAAGACACCGCCAAAAACATTCAGTACTTC. Translating it yields CSGKDTAKNIQYF.

The chain links TRBV27 to TRBJ1-5; D is possibly TRBD1 (6 bases). The V end lost 5 bases, the J end lost 2 bases, and 25 bases lay between the germline ends. The CDR3 has 19 residues. In germline, CDR1 is MNHEY, CDR2 SMNVEV (reference sequence). CDR3 sequence (DNA): TGTGCCAGCAGTCCATCCCGGACAGTCTCCGGTATTGGCAATCAGCCCCAGCATTTT. Translating it yields CASSPSRTVSGIGNQPQHF.

This clone showed up just once. The rearrangement uses TRBV28 and TRBJ2-6, with 7 bases fitting TRBD1. CDR3 length: 18 amino acids. V was clipped by 6 bases and J by 0 bases; unmatched bases: 11. CDR1 and CDR2 from the germline V gene are MDHEN and SYDVKM. The CDR3, as DNA: TGTGCCAGCAGGCCCCATGGGACAGCTCTCTCTGGGGCCAACGTCCTGACTTTC. Residues: CASRPHGTALSGANVLTF. The full variable domain, in which reference TRBV28 and TRBJ2-6 provide the parts outside the CDR3, is DVKVTQSSRYLVKRTGEKVFLECVQDMDHENMFWYRQDPGLGLRLIYFSYDVKMKEKGDIPEGYSVSREKKERFSLILESASTNQTSMYLCASRPHGTALSGANVLTFGAGSRLTVL.

J is TRBJ2-7 and V is TRBV15; no clear D. In germline, CDR1 is LNHNV, CDR2 YYDKDF (reference sequence). V lost 1 base to trimming and J lost 5 bases, with 12 bases between them. The CDR3 covers 14 residues. Written as DNA, the CDR3 is TGTGCCACCAGCAGAGCGCGCGAGTTCAACGAGCAGTACTTC. Its translation: CATSRAREFNEQYF.

In nucleotides, the CDR3 is TGTGCCAGCTCACCAGACAGGGCAGGGGATAATTCACCCCTCCACTTT. This sequence encodes CASSPDRAGDNSPLHF. The V and J genes are TRBV18 and TRBJ1-6, with 7 bases identical to TRBD1. The CDR3 consists of 16 residues. V lost 2 bases to trimming and J lost 5 bases; unmatched junction nucleotides: 6. Germline CDR1 and CDR2: KGHSH and LQKENI.

This clone occurred once. J is TRBJ2-1 and V is TRBV3-1 (or the pseudogene TRBV3-2); possibly TRBD2 for D (6 bases). V was cut by 2 bases and J by 7 bases, with 15 bases left in between. The germline gives CDR1 LGHDT, CDR2 YNNKEL (reference sequence). CDR3 length: 15 residues. CDR3 bases: TGTGCCAGCAGCCAATCCGGGGGTAGAAGGAATGAGCAGTTCTTC. Residues: CASSQSGGRRNEQFF.

This CDR3 reads CAVRLSGDTEAFF. DNA for the CDR3: TGTGCCGTTCGTCTCTCCGGAGACACTGAAGCTTTCTTT. The rearrangement uses TRBV27 and TRBJ1-1; D remains unclear. The CDR3 has 13 amino acids. V lost 11 bases and J 3 bases, leaving 16 bases between the germline ends. CDR1 MNHEY and CDR2 SMNVEV come from the germline V gene (reference sequence).

This clone was detected only a few times. This chain connects TRBV19 to TRBJ1-2; 11 nucleotides align to TRBD1. This CDR3 has 14 residues. The V gene end was trimmed by 4 bases and the J gene end by 5 bases; junction bases not matched to a gene: 3. CDR1 LNHDA and CDR2 SQIVND come from the germline V gene (reference sequence). The CDR3 DNA is TGTGCCAGTAGTACGGGACAGGGGGGGTATGGCTACACCTTC. It yields the protein CASSTGQGGYGYTF.

This chain links TRBV9 with TRBJ2-5; 11 bases align to TRBD1. J gave up 3 bases and V 2 bases, and 6 bases lay outside the gene matches. The CDR3 is 16 amino acids. CDR1 is SGDLS and CDR2 is YYNGEE in the germline V gene. The CDR3 nucleotides are TGTGCCAGCAGCGTCCGGGACAGGGGGGCGAAAGAGACCCAGTACTTC. Its protein product is CASSVRDRGAKETQYF.

This chain uses TRBV6-5 with TRBJ1-6; TRBD1 might be the D (5 bases). Per germline, CDR1 MNHEY and CDR2 SVGAGI. V was shortened by 6 bases and J by 3 bases, with 9 bases between the two germline ends. The CDR3 runs to 14 residues. CDR3 loop: CASSRQNYNSPLHF. The CDR3 DNA sequence: TGTGCCAGCAGCAGACAGAACTATAATTCACCCCTCCACTTT.

The chain combines TRBV28 with TRBJ1-3; D perhaps matches TRBD1 (6 bases). V was trimmed by 6 bases and J by 0 bases, leaving 12 bases between them. The CDR3 extends over 15 amino acids. Germline CDR1 is MDHEN and CDR2 is SYDVKM. This chain's CDR3 is CASSFLRGSGNTIYF. CDR3 sequence (DNA): TGTGCCAGCAGCTTCCTCAGGGGCTCTGGAAACACCATATATTTT.

This chain links TRBV6-5 with TRBJ2-7; D is unresolved. Deletions cut 5 bases from V and 3 bases from J, with 8 bases between. The CDR3 spans 12 residues. Germline V gene data show CDR1 as MNHEY and CDR2 as SVGAGI. CDR3 loop: CASSRSHYEQYF. The DNA for the CDR3 is TGTGCCAGCAGTAGAAGCCACTACGAGCAGTACTTC.

This chain links TRBV9 with TRBJ1-2, with D maybe TRBD1 (5 bases). V was pared by 3 bases and J by 8 bases, with 14 bases between. The CDR3 spans 13 residues. The germline gives CDR1 SGDLS, CDR2 YYNGEE. The CDR3 coding sequence is TGTGCCAGCAGCGGACAGCTTTATGGGGGCTACACCTTC. Translation: CASSGQLYGGYTF. Full variable domain (rest looked up from reference TRBV9 and TRBJ1-2): DSGVTQTPKHLITATGQRVTLRCSPRSGDLSVYWYQQSLDQGLQFLIQYYNGEERAKGNILERFSAQQFPDLHSELNLSSLELGDSALYFCASSGQLYGGYTFGSGTRLTVV.